The next 23 T cell receptor beta chains were all read from a single sample in a study of PD-1 blockade in classical Hodgkin lymphoma. Some clones are missing from TCRdb's copy, which holds only in-frame ones; the method was immunoSEQ multiplex PCR. The sample lists nearly 35,000 clones, about 89% seen once, with over 0.2% in the top ten. Specified time point: newly diagnosed, previously untreated cHL patient sample. It was by magnetic negative selection that CD4+ T cells were purified from thawed PBMCs. The specimen sequenced was CD4+ T cells from blood. The receptor set was obtained from a human donor with classical Hodgkin lymphoma.

V and J are TRBV5-8 and TRBJ2-5; 10 positions match TRBD1. Per the germline V gene, CDR1 is SGHTS and CDR2 is YDEGEE. This CDR3 comprises 14 residues. V trimming: 6 bases; J trimming: 1 base; junction bases outside the gene matches: 3. CDR3 protein: CASKWDRGQETQYF. For the CDR3, the DNA is TGTGCCAGCAAGTGGGACAGGGGCCAAGAGACCCAGTACTTC.

This chain uses TRBV6-5 with TRBJ1-2; the D is unclear. V lost 2 bases to trimming and J lost 7 bases, with 5 bases between them. Germline V CDR1 and CDR2: MNHEY, SVGAGI. The CDR3 extends over 11 amino acids. The CDR3 here is CASSYGRGYTF. The CDR3 nucleotides are TGTGCCAGCAGTTACGGTCGTGGCTACACCTTC.

The rearrangement joins TRBV5-3 to TRBJ2-7, with D tentatively TRBD1 (5 bases). TRBV5-3 counts as an open reading frame of uncertain function. The CDR3 consists of 13 residues. V was cut by 4 bases and J by 1 base, with 9 bases left in between. CDR3 sequence (DNA): TGTGCCAGAAGCCAGGGTAATTCCTACGAGCAGTACTTC. Translation gives CARSQGNSYEQYF.

The chain recombines TRBV11-2 with TRBJ2-5; 8 bases line up with TRBD2. Trimming at V came to 2 bases and at J to 4 bases, leaving 12 bases not matched to a gene. The germline V gene encodes CDR1 SGHAT and CDR2 FQNNGV. CDR3 length equals 17 residues. Here the CDR3 reads CASSLFFAGGAGETQYF. The DNA for the CDR3 is TGTGCCAGCAGCTTATTTTTCGCCGGGGGGGCCGGAGAGACCCAGTACTTC.

This chain connects TRBV2 to TRBJ2-5, with 10 bases fitting TRBD2. This CDR3 contains 14 residues. V was pared by 7 bases and J by 4 bases, with 6 bases of the junction left unmatched. Germline V gives CDR1 SNHLY, CDR2 FYNNEI. The CDR3 nucleotides read TGTGCCAGCAAGAGCGGGAGGGCCATAGAGACCCAGTACTTC. Its translation is CASKSGRAIETQYF.

The rearrangement uses TRBV15 and TRBJ2-7; 9 bases align to TRBD2. This CDR3 has 16 residues. Germline V gives CDR1 LNHNV, CDR2 YYDKDF (reference sequence). V was clipped by 1 base and J by 5 bases; unmatched bases: 9. CDR3 sequence (DNA): TGTGCCACCAGCAGAGGTATGCTAGCGGGGATCCACGAGCAGTACTTC. Translation gives CATSRGMLAGIHEQYF.

This chain links TRBV21-1 with TRBJ2-3. TRBV21-1 counts as a pseudogene. This CDR3 is 16 amino acids long. This chain's CDR3 is CASSPYKGQGGDTQYF. The CDR3 coding sequence is TGTGCCAGCAGCCCCTACAAGGGGCAGGGCGGGGATACGCAGTATTTT.

The V gene is TRBV6-1, the J gene TRBJ2-7; 8 bases are shared with TRBD2. The V gene's germline CDR1 is MNHNS and CDR2 SASEGT. CDR3 length equals 16 residues. J was trimmed by 1 base and V by 4 bases; bases with no gene match: 9. The CDR3 loop reads CASSAVSGGSSYEQYF. DNA of the CDR3: TGTGCCAGCAGTGCAGTGAGCGGGGGATCATCCTACGAGCAGTACTTC.

V and J are TRBV6-1 and TRBJ2-5, with TRBD1 matching 7 bases. The V segment lost 4 bases and the J segment 9 bases; nucleotides outside the gene matches: 20. The germline CDR1 and CDR2 sequences are MNHNS and SASEGT. CDR3 length: 17 amino acids. The CDR3 loop reads CASSADRYTGSRGPQYF. The CDR3 nucleotides read TGTGCCAGCAGTGCCGACCGGTACACGGGATCTAGGGGGCCCCAGTACTTC.

The chain uses TRBV5-6 and TRBJ1-2, with D perhaps matching TRBD1 (6 bases). This CDR3 spans 14 amino acids. The germline V gene encodes CDR1 SGHDT and CDR2 YYEEEE. Trimming took 3 bases from V and 4 from J, leaving 13 bases between them. CDR3 loop: CASSSAGEVYGYTF. The CDR3 nucleotides read TGTGCCAGCAGCTCGGCAGGGGAAGTCTATGGCTACACCTTC.

The CDR3 spells CASSPQSNTGRENTGELFF. CDR3 nucleotides: TGTGCCAGCAGCCCACAGTCGAATACAGGGAGGGAGAACACCGGGGAGCTGTTTTTT. V and J are TRBV7-2 and TRBJ2-2; maybe TRBD2 (7 bases). The germline V gene has CDR1 SGHTA and CDR2 FQGNSA. The CDR3 runs to 19 residues. The V gene lost 5 bases and the J gene lost 1 base, with 23 bases spanning the gap.

This chain joins TRBV18 and TRBJ2-2, with 8 nucleotides matching TRBD1. This CDR3 contains 14 residues. The V and J ends lost 5 bases and 6 bases, in that order; junction bases with no gene match: 5. From germline, CDR1 is KGHSH and CDR2 LQKENI. The CDR3 DNA follows: TGTGCCAGCTCAAAAACAGGGGGAGCCGGGGAGCTGTTTTTT. Translating it yields CASSKTGGAGELFF.

The V and J genes are TRBV7-2 and TRBJ1-4, with 8 nucleotides matching TRBD1. CDR3 length: 16 residues. Unmatched junction bases numbered 9, after V lost 2 bases and J lost 7 bases. Germline V CDR1 and CDR2: SGHTA, FQGNSA. The CDR3 loop reads CASSLWAGGLGEKLFF. The DNA for the CDR3 is TGTGCCAGCAGCTTATGGGCAGGGGGCTTGGGTGAAAAACTGTTTTTT.

The chain links TRBV19 to TRBJ2-1; perhaps D is TRBD1 or TRBD2 (5 bases each). V was cut by 4 bases and J by 0 bases, with 13 bases left in between. In germline, CDR1 is LNHDA, CDR2 SQIVND (reference sequence). The CDR3 extends over 16 amino acids. CDR3 nucleotide sequence: TGTGCCAGTAGTACCTTTGAGGGGCCCTCCTACAATGAGCAGTTCTTC. Translation gives CASSTFEGPSYNEQFF.

This clone was detected only a few times. This chain links TRBV5-1 with TRBJ1-2; no clear D gene. V lost 0 bases to trimming and J lost 4 bases, with 10 bases between them. The germline V gene encodes CDR1 SGHRS and CDR2 YFSETQ. This CDR3 contains 14 residues. CDR3 bases: TGCGCCAGCAGCTTGGAGACTGCAAGCTATGGCTACACCTTC. The encoded protein is CASSLETASYGYTF.

The chain combines TRBV27 with TRBJ2-7; 10 bases line up with TRBD2. Germline V gene lookup returns CDR1 MNHEY and CDR2 SMNVEV (reference sequence). CDR3 length: 15 amino acids. Unmatched junction bases numbered 6, after V lost 1 base and J lost 6 bases. For the CDR3, the DNA is TGTGCCAGCAGTTTATATCTAGCGGGAGAAGGCGAGCAGTACTTC. Translated, it gives CASSLYLAGEGEQYF.

The DNA of the CDR3 is TGTGCCAGCTCACCATTAAACAGATATGGCTACACCTTC. This codes for CASSPLNRYGYTF. The rearrangement joins TRBV18 to TRBJ1-2; unclear D gene. Per the germline V gene, CDR1 is KGHSH and CDR2 is LQKENI. CDR3 length equals 13 residues. V lost 2 bases, J lost 5 bases, and 9 bases lay in between.

This clone appeared a few times. V gene TRBV19 combines with J gene TRBJ1-3; D gene uncertain. CDR1 is LNHDA, CDR2 SQIVND, per germline (reference sequence). V was trimmed by 6 bases and J by 2 bases, leaving 14 bases between them. This CDR3 region has 15 residues. The CDR3 here is CASRSAGAAGNTIYF. The CDR3, as DNA: TGTGCCAGTAGAAGTGCAGGAGCGGCTGGAAACACCATATATTTT. Variable domain in full (rest from reference TRBV19 and TRBJ1-3): DGGITQSPKYLFRKEGQNVTLSCEQNLNHDAMYWYRQDPGQGLRLIYYSQIVNDFQKGDIAEGYSVSREKKESFPLTVTSAQKNPTAFYLCASRSAGAAGNTIYFGEGSWLTVV.

The V gene is TRBV4-3, the J gene TRBJ2-1; D is undetermined. The CDR3 runs 13 residues. The germline V gene encodes CDR1 LGHNA and CDR2 YSLEER. V dropped 0 bases and J dropped 6 bases, with 6 bases sitting between them. CDR3 sequence: CASSQDLGNEQFF. The CDR3 nucleotides read TGCGCCAGCAGCCAAGACCTGGGCAATGAGCAGTTCTTC.

The V and J genes are TRBV18 and TRBJ1-5; D is unclear. CDR3 length: 13 residues. V was trimmed by 2 bases and J by 3 bases, leaving 5 bases between them. Germline CDR1 is KGHSH and CDR2 is LQKENI. CDR3 sequence: CASSPDLNQPQHF. The CDR3 DNA is TGTGCCAGCTCACCAGATCTCAATCAGCCCCAGCATTTT.

The chain uses TRBV11-2 and TRBJ1-1; 7 positions agree with TRBD1. Germline V gene data show CDR1 as SGHAT and CDR2 as FQNNGV. The CDR3 consists of 14 residues. With V trimmed by 3 bases and J by 1 base, 2 bases remained unmatched. CDR3 sequence: CASSLYRGNTEAFF. Here the CDR3 DNA reads TGTGCCAGCAGCTTGTACAGGGGGAACACTGAAGCTTTCTTT.

The CDR3 coding sequence is TGTGCCAGCAGGGGAAGTATCCAAGAGACCCAGTACTTC. Translating it yields CASRGSIQETQYF. The chain recombines TRBV6-5 with TRBJ2-5; D uncertain. Germline assignment: CDR1 MNHEY and CDR2 SVGAGI. V lost 6 bases to trimming and J lost 1 base, with 9 bases between them. CDR3 length equals 13 residues.

The V gene is TRBV5-5, the J gene TRBJ2-3; possibly TRBD1 for D (5 bases). The V gene's germline CDR1 is SGHKS and CDR2 YYEKEE (reference sequence). The CDR3 extends over 14 amino acids. The V end was cut by 4 bases, the J end by 2 bases, with 11 bases between. The CDR3 sequence is CASSVTASTDTQYF. The CDR3 DNA is TGTGCCAGCAGCGTGACAGCTTCCACAGATACGCAGTATTTT.